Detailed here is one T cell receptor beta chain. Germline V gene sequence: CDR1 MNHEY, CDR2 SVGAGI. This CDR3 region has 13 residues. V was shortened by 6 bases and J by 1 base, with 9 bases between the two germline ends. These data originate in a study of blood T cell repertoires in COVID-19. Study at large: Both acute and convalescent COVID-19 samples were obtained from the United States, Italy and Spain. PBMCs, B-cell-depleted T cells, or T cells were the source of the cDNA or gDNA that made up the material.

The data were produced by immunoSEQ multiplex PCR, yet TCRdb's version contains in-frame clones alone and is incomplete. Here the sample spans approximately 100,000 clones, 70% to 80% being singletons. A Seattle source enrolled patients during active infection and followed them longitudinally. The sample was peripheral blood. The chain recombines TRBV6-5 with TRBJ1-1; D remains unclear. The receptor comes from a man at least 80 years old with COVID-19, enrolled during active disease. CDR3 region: CASSRSGNTEAFF. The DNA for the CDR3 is TGTGCCAGCAGCCGTAGTGGGAACACTGAAGCTTTCTTT.